Below, 5 T cell receptor beta chains from the same sample are listed, as sequenced in a study of shared clonotypes between healthy human individuals. TCRdb's copy holds only in-frame clones and misses some; the assay was immunoSEQ multiplex PCR. There are about 1 million clones in the sample; 70% to 80% occur only once, and approximately 1.5% lies in the top ten. Sequenced material: memory CD4+ T cells sorted from blood. Documented subset: CD45RA-negative fraction. These receptors originate from a man aged 18 to 29 in good health.

The J gene is TRBJ1-2, the V gene TRBV5-1; perhaps TRBD1 as D (6 bases). Germline V lookup: CDR1 SGHRS, CDR2 YFSETQ. Deletions cut 4 bases from V and 6 bases from J, with 16 bases between. The CDR3 spans 14 residues. The DNA of the CDR3 is TGCGCCAGCAGCCCGGACCACCGGGACAATGGCTACACCTTC. It encodes CASSPDHRDNGYTF. Variable domain in full (rest from reference TRBV5-1 and TRBJ1-2): KAGVTQTPRYLIKTRGQQVTLSCSPISGHRSVSWYQQTPGQGLQFLFEYFSETQRNKGNFPGRFSGRQFSNSRSEMNVSTLELGDSALYLCASSPDHRDNGYTFGSGTRLTVV.

The chain recombines TRBV5-6 with TRBJ1-1, with TRBD1 as a possible D gene (6 bases). This CDR3 contains 15 residues. The germline gives CDR1 SGHDT, CDR2 YYEEEE. Between the trimmed V and J ends, which lost 4 bases and 1 base, there was a span of 14 bases. The CDR3: CASSRNTGKNTEAFF. DNA for the CDR3: TGTGCCAGCAGCCGTAATACAGGGAAGAACACTGAAGCTTTCTTT.

This chain connects TRBV2 to TRBJ1-1; D unresolved. V lost 3 bases, J lost 1 base, and 9 bases lay in between. The CDR3 covers 14 residues. Germline values: CDR1 SNHLY, CDR2 FYNNEI. The CDR3 DNA reads TGTGCCAGCAGTGACGGACGGGAGAACACTGAAGCTTTCTTT. Amino acid sequence: CASSDGRENTEAFF.

The rearrangement links TRBV5-1 to TRBJ2-4; 8 bases map to TRBD1. The germline CDR1 and CDR2 sequences are SGHRS and YFSETQ. Germline trimming cut 3 bases from V and 4 bases from J; bases unmatched to any gene: 9. This CDR3 has 16 residues. The CDR3 reads CASSYSTGTGKNIQYF. The CDR3 DNA reads as TGCGCCAGCAGCTACTCTACCGGGACAGGAAAAAACATTCAGTACTTC.

The J gene is TRBJ1-4, the V gene TRBV18; TRBD1 aligns across 7 bases. The V gene's germline CDR1 is KGHSH and CDR2 LQKENI. Trimming removed 2 bases from V and 8 bases from J; junction bases left unmatched: 11. CDR3 size: 16 residues. CDR3 sequence reads: CASSPGGHRGGEKLFF. The CDR3 DNA sequence: TGTGCCAGCTCACCAGGAGGCCACAGGGGAGGAGAAAAACTGTTTTTT.